These 27 T cell receptor beta chains came from one sample sequenced in a study of shared clonotypes between healthy human individuals. TCRdb's table, derived via immunoSEQ multiplex PCR, lists solely in-frame clones and lacks some. The table lists about 980,000 clones, around three quarters of them singletons. The sample consisted of memory CD4+ T cells sorted from blood. Subset indicated: CD45RA-negative fraction. These receptors originate from a man aged 18 to 35 in good health.

V gene TRBV28 combines with J gene TRBJ2-5, with 7 positions matching TRBD1. Per germline, CDR1 MDHEN and CDR2 SYDVKM. V gave up 7 bases and J gave up 1 base; unmatched junction bases: 6. CDR3 length: 14 residues. CDR3 coding DNA: TGTGCCAGCAAGCCGACAGGGCCCCAAGAGACCCAGTACTTC. Protein product: CASKPTGPQETQYF.

This clone was picked up one time. The chain links TRBV9 to TRBJ1-4; 7 nucleotides match TRBD1. The V gene's germline CDR1 is SGDLS and CDR2 YYNGEE. V gave up 4 bases and J gave up 8 bases; unmatched junction bases: 5. CDR3 size: 13 residues. Written as DNA, the CDR3 is TGTGCCAGCAGCTCGACAGGGTCGGAAAAACTGTTTTTT. Its translation is CASSSTGSEKLFF.

In nucleotides, the CDR3 is TGTGCCAGTCGGGGTGTCCTAGCGGGGGCCCGAACCTACGAGCAGTACTTC. Translation: CASRGVLAGARTYEQYF. The rearrangement joins TRBV27 to TRBJ2-7; 10 bases align to TRBD2. The CDR3 extends over 17 amino acids. Germline lookup yields CDR1 MNHEY and CDR2 SMNVEV (reference sequence). The J segment lost 2 bases and the V segment lost 9 bases, leaving 16 bases of the junction unmatched.

The rearrangement uses TRBV28 and TRBJ2-7, with 7 nucleotides matching TRBD2. With 5 bases clipped from V and 6 bases from J, the junction kept 7 bases outside the gene matches. CDR3 size: 13 residues. Per germline, CDR1 MDHEN and CDR2 SYDVKM. This chain's CDR3 is CASSIDRGGEQYF. DNA for the CDR3: TGTGCCAGCAGTATCGATCGCGGGGGCGAGCAGTACTTC.

The chain combines TRBV28 with TRBJ2-7; TRBD2 aligns across 11 bases. This CDR3 spans 15 amino acids. The trim removed 7 bases at V and 2 bases at J, leaving 7 bases unmatched. Germline-derived CDR1 and CDR2 are MDHEN and SYDVKM. The DNA of the CDR3 is TGTGCCAGCATACGGGGGACTAGCGGCCCCTACGAGCAGTACTTC. Translation: CASIRGTSGPYEQYF.

The chain links TRBV5-6 to TRBJ2-5, with unresolved D. The CDR3 length is 11 residues. Germline assignment: CDR1 SGHDT and CDR2 YYEEEE. V lost 1 base to trimming and J lost 5 bases, with 3 bases between them. The CDR3 sequence: CASSLMETQYF. CDR3 coding DNA: TGTGCCAGCAGCTTGATGGAGACCCAGTACTTC. The full variable domain, with the rest looked up from reference TRBV5-6 and TRBJ2-5, is DAGVTQSPTHLIKTRGQQVTLRCSPKSGHDTVSWYQQALGQGPQFIFQYYEEEERQRGNFPDRFSGHQFPNYSSELNVNALLLGDSALYLCASSLMETQYFGPGTRLLVL.

CDR3 in DNA: TGTGCCAGCAGCCCAAGGACTAGTTTCGAGCAGTACTTC. Translating gives CASSPRTSFEQYF. This chain links TRBV11-2 with TRBJ2-7, with 7 bases identical to TRBD2. The germline V gene encodes CDR1 SGHAT and CDR2 FQNNGV. V lost 5 bases and J lost 6; bases outside the gene matches: 7. The CDR3 consists of 13 residues.

Of note for this clone: A much larger clone sits a single nucleotide away, making a read error possible. The same CDR3 is also encoded by other DNA sequences in this sample. This chain uses TRBV27 with TRBJ1-5; 7 nucleotides line up with TRBD1. The trim removed 3 bases at V and 2 bases at J, leaving 1 base unmatched. The CDR3 covers 14 residues. Germline V gene sequence: CDR1 MNHEY, CDR2 SMNVEV (reference sequence). CDR3 protein: CASSFGQGNQPQHF. The CDR3 DNA is TGTGCCAGCAGTTTCGGACAGGGCAATCAGCCCCAGCATTTT.

This clone was observed a few times. V is TRBV6-1 and J is TRBJ2-2, with no clear D. Trimming shortened V by 2 bases and J by 6 bases, and 7 bases separated the two germline ends. Germline V gene lookup returns CDR1 MNHNS and CDR2 SASEGT. This CDR3 region has 13 residues. The CDR3 region is CASSERSPGELFF. DNA of the CDR3: TGTGCCAGCAGTGAACGTTCCCCCGGGGAGCTGTTTTTT.

The J gene is TRBJ1-4, the V gene TRBV19; D might be TRBD1 (5 bases). The CDR3 covers 15 residues. Germline V gene sequence: CDR1 LNHDA, CDR2 SQIVND (reference sequence). With 5 bases removed from V and 5 bases from J, the gap between germline ends came to 15 bases. The CDR3 DNA follows: TGTGCCAGTAGTTCCAGCGTGAAGGGGAATGAAAAACTGTTTTTT. Its protein is CASSSSVKGNEKLFF.

The CDR3 nucleotides are TGTGCCAGCGGGACCACTTCCTACGAGCAGTACTTC. Its protein product is CASGTTSYEQYF. This chain joins TRBV6-6 and TRBJ2-7; D possibly uses TRBD1 or TRBD2 (5 bases each). The CDR3 length is 12 residues. V dropped 8 bases and J dropped 1 base, with 9 bases sitting between them. Germline V gives CDR1 MNHNY, CDR2 SVGAGI (reference sequence).

This chain uses TRBV19 with TRBJ2-3; D is undetermined. Germline CDR1 reads LNHDA; CDR2 reads SQIVND (reference sequence). V lost 7 bases to trimming and J lost 6 bases, with 20 bases between them. The CDR3 loop spans 15 amino acids. The CDR3 region has the DNA TGTGCCAGTAAGGACCACAGACGAATTGAGGATACGCAGTATTTT. Protein: CASKDHRRIEDTQYF.

This chain links TRBV30 with TRBJ2-2; tentatively, D is TRBD1 or TRBD2 (5 bases each). The germline V gene has CDR1 GTSNPN and CDR2 SVGIG (reference sequence). Trimming stripped 4 bases from V and 8 bases from J, with 17 bases between. The CDR3 spans 14 residues. For the CDR3, the DNA is TGTGCCTGGAAGCTTTTGGGGGTCGGTGGGGAGCTGTTTTTT. This encodes CAWKLLGVGGELFF.

This clone was detected ten times or more. V is TRBV19 and J is TRBJ2-5; 12 positions match TRBD2. Trimming cost V 7 bases and J 1 base; bases outside gene matches: 10. This CDR3 has 17 residues. From germline, CDR1 is LNHDA and CDR2 SQIVND (reference sequence). For the CDR3, the DNA is TGTGCCAGTACCCCCACTAGCGGGGGGAACCCCCAAGAGACCCAGTACTTC. As protein: CASTPTSGGNPQETQYF.

The table lists this clone with a few counts. This chain connects TRBV7-2 to TRBJ2-3; 14 positions match TRBD2. This CDR3 has 15 residues. Germline V gene sequence: CDR1 SGHTA, CDR2 FQGNSA. The trim removed 7 bases at V and 5 bases at J, leaving 5 bases unmatched. The CDR3 DNA sequence: TGTGCCAGCACCAGGACTAGCGGGGGGCAAGATACGCAGTATTTT. This gives the protein CASTRTSGGQDTQYF.

This chain links TRBV2 with TRBJ2-2, with D possibly TRBD2 on 6 matching bases. Germline assignment: CDR1 SNHLY and CDR2 FYNNEI. This CDR3 comprises 15 residues. V lost 4 bases and J lost 7, with 16 bases in between. CDR3 residues: CASSVGGTSIGELFF. In DNA form, the CDR3 reads TGTGCCAGCAGTGTCGGGGGAACTTCGATCGGGGAGCTGTTTTTT.

The rearrangement joins TRBV4-1 to TRBJ2-5, with 8 bases that match TRBD2. Germline V gene lookup returns CDR1 MGHRA and CDR2 YSYEKL. Germline trimming cut 0 bases from V and 5 bases from J; bases unmatched to any gene: 5. The CDR3 runs to 15 residues. CDR3 protein: CASSQERTSSETQYF. CDR3 coding DNA: TGCGCCAGCAGCCAAGAACGGACTAGCTCGGAGACCCAGTACTTC.

The gene calls are TRBV19 and TRBJ2-3; D remains unclear. The length of the CDR3 is 14 residues. Looked up from germline, CDR1 is LNHDA and CDR2 is SQIVND (reference sequence). Trimming cost V 4 bases and J 4 bases, with 12 bases left between them. CDR3 bases: TGTGCCAGTAGTAGGCGGCCTATTTCAGATACGCAGTATTTT. It encodes CASSRRPISDTQYF.

The chain uses TRBV5-1 and TRBJ2-7; 7 bases match TRBD1. Germline V gene sequence: CDR1 SGHRS, CDR2 YFSETQ. The CDR3 has 15 amino acids. The V and J ends lost 3 bases and 2 bases, in that order; junction bases with no gene match: 8. The CDR3 region has the DNA TGCGCCAGCAGCTCTTCGACAGGGTTTACCTACGAGCAGTACTTC. Encoded protein: CASSSSTGFTYEQYF.

The genes are TRBV28 and TRBJ1-4; tentatively, D is TRBD1 (6 bases). Trimming took off 6 bases at V and 0 bases at J, with 14 bases between the two ends. The V gene's germline CDR1 is MDHEN and CDR2 SYDVKM. The CDR3 is made up of 16 amino acids. DNA for the CDR3: TGTGCCAGCAGGGCAGGGGCCCTAGCAACTAATGAAAAACTGTTTTTT. The encoded protein is CASRAGALATNEKLFF.

This sequence joins TRBV5-6 and TRBJ2-7; tentatively, D is TRBD2 (5 bases). Trimming took off 5 bases at V and 3 bases at J, with 18 bases between the two ends. Germline loops: CDR1 SGHDT, CDR2 YYEEEE. This CDR3 spans 15 amino acids. The CDR3 nucleotides are TGTGCCAGCAGGGCGGGTCAGAACTTGAACTACGAGCAGTACTTC. Translation: CASRAGQNLNYEQYF.

The gene calls are TRBV5-1 and TRBJ1-4; the match to TRBD1 covers 7 bases. The CDR3 sequence is 16 residues long. CDR1 SGHRS and CDR2 YFSETQ come from the germline V gene. V lost 5 bases and J lost 8; bases outside the gene matches: 15. CDR3 residues: CASRRVLERGREKLFF. The DNA for the CDR3 is TGCGCCAGCAGAAGAGTTTTAGAGAGGGGGCGCGAAAAACTGTTTTTT. The full variable domain, in which reference TRBV5-1 and TRBJ1-4 provide the parts outside the CDR3, is KAGVTQTPRYLIKTRGQQVTLSCSPISGHRSVSWYQQTPGQGLQFLFEYFSETQRNKGNFPGRFSGRQFSNSRSEMNVSTLELGDSALYLCASRRVLERGREKLFFGSGTQLSVL.

The chain links TRBV5-1 to TRBJ2-7; D tentatively reads TRBD1 or TRBD2 (5 bases each). This CDR3 comprises 12 residues. Germline assignment: CDR1 SGHRS and CDR2 YFSETQ. With 4 bases removed from V and 5 bases from J, the gap between germline ends came to 10 bases. This CDR3 is CASSLQGDEQYF. The CDR3 nucleotides are TGCGCCAGCAGCCTGCAGGGAGACGAGCAGTACTTC.

V is TRBV11-1 and J is TRBJ1-3; D is possibly TRBD1 (5 bases). Trimming took 5 bases from V and 7 from J, leaving 18 bases between them. Germline assignment: CDR1 SGHAT and CDR2 FQDESV (reference sequence). The CDR3 totals 15 residues. DNA of the CDR3: TGTGCCAGCAGCCCGCAGGGCGAAATCGGGAACACCATATATTTT. It encodes CASSPQGEIGNTIYF.

CDR3 amino acids: CASSLEAGEAETQYF. The CDR3 DNA follows: TGTGCCAGCAGCTTAGAGGCAGGGGAGGCCGAGACCCAGTACTTC. J is TRBJ2-5 and V is TRBV11-2; D assignment may be TRBD1 or TRBD2 (6 bases each). CDR3 size: 15 residues. Trimming took 0 bases from V and 5 from J, leaving 13 bases between them. Germline V lookup: CDR1 SGHAT, CDR2 FQNNGV.

This clone was observed a single time. The chain recombines TRBV5-4 with TRBJ1-1; 8 nucleotides align to TRBD1. After removal of 7 bases from V and 4 bases from J, the junction contained 12 bases not matched to a gene. The germline CDR1 and CDR2 sequences are SGHNT and YYREEE (reference sequence). The CDR3 has 15 residues. CDR3 residues: CASFPPRTGITEAFF. DNA of the CDR3: TGTGCCAGCTTCCCTCCCCGGACAGGGATCACTGAAGCTTTCTTT.

V usage is TRBV5-1 and J usage is TRBJ2-4; no reliable D call. V was pared by 5 bases and J by 5 bases, with 5 bases between. The germline CDR1 and CDR2 sequences are SGHRS and YFSETQ. This CDR3 contains 11 residues. In DNA form, the CDR3 reads TGCGCCAGCAGGGCCGAAAACATTCAGTACTTC. Protein sequence: CASRAENIQYF.